This is a list of T cell receptor beta chains from one sample in a study of CD8 T cells in ankylosing spondylitis. MiXCR was run by TCRdb on the 5' RACE reads, yielding one entry per CDR3 protein. The top ten clones hold approximately 15% of a sample with about 420,000 distinct CDR3 sequences, about 20% of them seen once. The sequencing sample was made of blood, either unsorted or a sorted T cell fraction (not recorded which). Every receptor here comes from a male donor with ankylosing spondylitis. Each CDR3 is given with its conserved first and last residue. The D gene is left open where the match is weak. Size is omitted from some rows. Given values are once, few, many or a class for expanded clones.

v_gene	j_gene	abundance	d_gene	CDR3nt	CDR3aa
TRBV15	TRBJ2-7	NA	NA	TGTGCCACCAGCAGAGAGGTTTCCCGAGAGCAGTACTTC	CATSREVSREQYF
TRBV12-3/TRBV12-4	TRBJ2-1	NA	TRBD2	TGTGCCAGCACCTTTTGGGGACTAGCGAGTAGTGAGCAGTTCTTC	CASTFWGLASSEQFF
TRBV28	TRBJ1-4	NA	TRBD1	TGTGCCAGCACCTCACCTAGGGGGCGGACTAATGAAAAACTGTTTTTT	CASTSPRGRTNEKLFF
TRBV28	TRBJ2-3	NA	NA	TGTGCCAGCAGAAGCCCAGGGATCTCGGGGACAGATACGCAGTATTTT	CASRSPGISGTDTQYF
TRBV11-2	TRBJ2-1	many	TRBD1	TGTGCCAGCAGCTTAATCGGGCAGGGGGCGCCCGTACGTGAGCAGTTCTTC	CASSLIGQGAPVREQFF
TRBV7-8	TRBJ2-2	NA	TRBD2	TGTGCCAGCAGCATTACTAGCGACGGGGAGCTGTTTTTT	CASSITSDGELFF
TRBV5-1	TRBJ2-2	few	NA	TGCGCCAGCAGCTTGCGCAAAGATAAAGGGGAGCTGTTTTTT	CASSLRKDKGELFF
TRBV4-3	TRBJ2-7	few	TRBD2	TGCGCCAGCAGCCATCGTCCACTAGCGGGAAGCTCCTACGAGCAGTACTTC	CASSHRPLAGSSYEQYF
TRBV28	TRBJ2-5	NA	TRBD2	TGTGCCAGCAGTACGACGGGACTAGCGATCCCACCGGGCCTATTGGAGACCCAGTACTTC	CASSTTGLAIPPGLLETQYF
TRBV10-3	TRBJ1-2	NA	NA	TGTGCCATCAGTCCAGGAGACTATGGCTACACCTTC	CAISPGDYGYTF
TRBV29-1	TRBJ2-7	few	NA	TGCAGCGCAACACAAGGCACCGTTTACGAGCAGTACTTC	CSATQGTVYEQYF
TRBV29-1	TRBJ2-1	NA	TRBD2	TGCAGCGTCAGGACTAGCGGGAGGGCCGATGAGCAGTTCTTC	CSVRTSGRADEQFF
TRBV25-1	TRBJ1-6	NA	NA	TGTGCCAGCAGTGAGCGGGGCGCCTATAATTCACCCCTCCACTTT	CASSERGAYNSPLHF
TRBV20-1	TRBJ2-1	NA	NA	TGCAGTGCCGACGAGCGGAGAAGTGATGAGCAGTTCTTC	CSADERRSDEQFF
TRBV3-1	TRBJ1-1	few	NA	TGTGCCAGCAGCCAAGATCATTGGGGCAGAGCTTTCTTT	CASSQDHWGRAFF
TRBV12-3/TRBV12-4	TRBJ2-7	few	TRBD2	TGTGCCAGCAGTCAGAGCCTAGCGGGAGGACGGGAGCAGTACTTC	CASSQSLAGGREQYF
TRBV7-6	TRBJ2-2	few	NA	TGTGCCAGCAGCTCAGGGTTGGCGGGGGAGCTGTTTTTT	CASSSGLAGELFF
TRBV5-1	TRBJ2-3	NA	TRBD2	TGCGCCAGCAGCTTCGCGGGAGTGGGAGATACGCAGTATTTT	CASSFAGVGDTQYF
TRBV20-1	TRBJ2-3	few	NA	TGCAGTGCACCTTTCTGGAAAGGGGCAGATACGCAGTATTTT	CSAPFWKGADTQYF
TRBV5-6	TRBJ1-2	NA	NA	TGTGCCAGCAGCTGGGACACCGGGACACCGTCTCTCTATGGCTACACCTTC	CASSWDTGTPSLYGYTF
TRBV9	TRBJ2-1	NA	NA	TGTGCCAGCGGCCAGACTGGCAATGAGCAGTTCTTC	CASGQTGNEQFF
TRBV9	TRBJ2-1	NA	TRBD1	TGTGCCAGCAGCGTACAGAGGGCAGGGGGCCACAATGAGCAGTTCTTC	CASSVQRAGGHNEQFF
TRBV20-1	TRBJ2-1	few	NA	TGCAGTGCTGCTACCGGGACTGGATGGAAAGGGCAGTTCTTC	CSAATGTGWKGQFF
TRBV20-1	TRBJ1-5	NA	NA	TGCAGTGCTAGAGATTCGGGGGTCCATCAGCCCCAGCATTTT	CSARDSGVHQPQHF
TRBV6-1	TRBJ2-2	few	NA	TGTGCCAGCAGTGACAGCCTCGGTGGCACCGGGGAGCTGTTTTTT	CASSDSLGGTGELFF
TRBV29-1	TRBJ2-1	many	TRBD2	TGCAGCGTTCGGGCGGGAGGCCACGATGAGCAGTTCTTC	CSVRAGGHDEQFF
TRBV4-3	TRBJ2-2	few	NA	TGCGCCAGCAGCCAAGATCTGGGTTTAGGGGGCGGGGGCACCGGGGAGCTGTTTTTT	CASSQDLGLGGGGTGELFF
TRBV12-3/TRBV12-4	TRBJ2-5	many	NA	TGTGCCAGCAGTTCGGGCAGCCCGACCCAGTACTTC	CASSSGSPTQYF
TRBV5-1	TRBJ2-3	many	TRBD1	TGCGCCAGCAACGACAGGGGAGGCACAGATACGCAGTATTTT	CASNDRGGTDTQYF
TRBV3-1	TRBJ1-2	few	NA	TGTGCCAGCAGCCAAGATCGCAGACACTGGGGCTATGGCTACACCTTC	CASSQDRRHWGYGYTF
TRBV2	TRBJ2-1	few	NA	TGTGCCAGCAGTCAAGGACCCAACAATGAGCAGTTCTTC	CASSQGPNNEQFF